The clone carrying this T cell receptor (beta chain) has more than one count but fewer than ten. Its antigen remains unidentified. The sample belongs to a study of blood T cells in healthy people across ages. Study observations and caveats: TCR beta diversity, measured per million T cells, fell in a roughly linear way with age.

The CDR3 contains 14 residues. The V gene end was trimmed by 7 bases and the J gene end by 5 bases; junction bases not matched to a gene: 4. Combining a sample-barcoded 5' primer with a J-beta primer mix, a second PCR ran for roughly 7 to 12 cycles. In TCRdb, the 5' RACE reads were re-called with MiXCR into one record per CDR3 protein. The table lists 800,000 to 950,000 distinct CDR3 sequences, just under 30% of them singletons, with roughly a tenth in the top ten. The same data also contributed to another study, on T cells of mothers and their children. That work contributes: Samples were obtained from a few healthy Caucasian mothers and their six children.

Source material: blood. This clonotype was obtained from a woman aged 40 to 49 in good health. The rearrangement links TRBV12-3 or TRBV12-4 to TRBJ1-5, with 11 positions matching TRBD1. This chain's CDR3 is CASTQGQGDQPQHF. CDR3 DNA: TGTGCCAGCACCCAGGGACAGGGGGATCAGCCCCAGCATTTT.